This T cell receptor (beta chain) was recorded in a study of response to subunit inactivated influenza vaccine. The V gene end was trimmed by 2 bases and the J gene end by 8 bases; junction bases not matched to a gene: 7. Germline values: CDR1 MDHEN, CDR2 SYDVKM. The CDR3 runs 16 residues. Study findings and constraints: Authors suggested each seasonal influenza vaccination recruits few new T cells.

TCRdb analysed the RT-PCR reads with MiXCR anew, one entry per CDR3 protein. The sample has hundreds of thousands of distinct CDR3 sequences; about 10% are singletons. There are a few counts of this clonotype. Its antigen is not known. Sample: PBMCs from blood, taken on the day of vaccination. This clonotype originated in a man aged 45 to 65 who received an inactivated influenza vaccine. The gene calls are TRBV28 and TRBJ2-3, with 13 bases aligning to TRBD2. The CDR3: CASSLTTSGGAFTQYF. CDR3 nucleotides: TGTGCCAGCAGTTTAACCACTAGCGGGGGGGCTTTTACGCAGTATTTT. Complete variable domain (other parts from reference TRBV28 and TRBJ2-3): DVKVTQSSRYLVKRTGEKVFLECVQDMDHENMFWYRQDPGLGLRLIYFSYDVKMKEKGDIPEGYSVSREKKERFSLILESASTNQTSMYLCASSLTTSGGAFTQYFGPGTRLTVL.